This T cell receptor (beta chain) is drawn from a study of early T cells in non-severe SARS-CoV-2 infection (dated by TCRdb to the early 2020s). At the level of the whole study: Bulk RNA from unsorted whole blood was used for TCR sequencing, so alpha and beta chains could not be paired.

Library preparation employed 5' RACE. The run used a NextSeq 500. The TCR library protocol attached unique molecular identifiers to individual cDNA molecules to correct for sequencing error and PCR bias. Both TCR alpha and beta chains were sequenced, and tight co-correlation was observed between alpha and beta sequence abundances in each sample. The original methods were these. V gene, J gene and CDR3 annotation of TCR sequences was performed with Decombinator V4. TCRs were defined as expanded if a significant change between any two time points was detected under a Poisson model with p below 0.0001. TCR abundances were normalised to the total number of TCRs sequenced in each sample and reported as counts per million. A search of VDJdb, accessed on 1 November 2021, was run for TCRs annotated to CMV, EBV and SARS-CoV-2, with TCRs annotated for multiple antigens excluded. TCRdb reprocessing: public reads trimmed at Q25 with fastp, clones called with MiXCR, in-frame beta chains kept. Identical CDR3 protein sequences are pooled into one entry, listed with their most common genes and DNA. The V and J calls shown here were made by TCRdb, not taken from the authors' results. The sample table records 35,000 to 50,000 distinct CDR3 sequences; roughly 6% of these occur just once. The top ten clonotypes cover roughly 12% of the sample.

The research as a whole found: Matching against VDJdb was skewed toward anti-spike CD8 responses, likely underestimated virus-specific expansions, and missed private and CD4 specificities.

Notes on this clonotype: No antigen is known for it. No much larger clone is present one base from it, and per-base qualities are unavailable.

This was a case-control study nested in a cohort of healthcare workers in London, UK, who had nasopharyngeal swab PCR tests and blood samples taken every week. Healthcare workers were enrolled in the week of the UK lockdown, from 23 to 31 March 2020, and were followed every week for up to roughly 15 weeks. This TCR derives from an adult who was a healthcare worker with PCR-confirmed SARS-CoV-2 infection or an uninfected control (not recorded which). Material: whole blood.

The CDR3 protein: CASSLAGVATDTQYF. In nucleotide form, the sequence is TGTGCCAGCAGCTTAGCGGGGGTAGCGACAGATACGCAGTATTTT. The sequence joins TRBV7-2 to TRBJ2-3; the D gene is perhaps TRBD1 or TRBD2, as each covers 5 bases. Counted from cysteine to phenylalanine, this CDR3 has 15 amino acids. Of the read, only the CDR3 DNA is kept; its 45 bases are in frame from base 1. V was cut back by 0 bases and J by 3 bases, leaving a gap of 10 bases between them. CDR1 and CDR2, looked up from the germline V gene, are SGHTA and FQGNSA.